A selection of T cell receptor beta chains follows, all from one sample in a study of pediatric ulcerative colitis. The table came from immunoSEQ multiplex PCR; TCRdb's copy has only in-frame clones and leaves some out. Among approximately 40,000 clones, 65% to 80% were seen once, and the ten largest hold less than 10%. The sequenced material came from gut tissue. These receptors originate from a boy aged 5 to 17 with severe ulcerative colitis. Each CDR3 is given with its conserved first and last residue. D genes are given only for firm matches. Some rows mark clone size as missing; the rest say once, few, many or name a class of expanded clone.

>TRBJ1-4|.|TRBD1|TRBV10-2
TGCGCCAGCAACGAAGGGGGCCGCGGTGAAAAACTGTTTTTT
CASNEGGRGEKLFF
>TRBJ2-1|once|.|TRBV11-2
TGTGCCAGCAGCTTAGGAGGGAGCAGGGTAATCAATGAGCAGTTCTTC
CASSLGGSRVINEQFF
>TRBJ1-3|.|TRBD1|TRBV5-1
TGCGCCAGCAGCTTGGACGGGACAGTCGTAAACACCATATATTTT
CASSLDGTVVNTIYF
>TRBJ2-5|.|.|TRBV7-9
TGTGCCAGCAGCTATCAGGGGGAGACCCAGTACTTC
CASSYQGETQYF
>TRBJ2-3|.|.|TRBV6-5
TGTGCCAGCAGCCACGGTGATACGCAGTATTTT
CASSHGDTQYF
>TRBJ2-5|.|.|TRBV28
TGTGCCAGCAGTCCCCTGACGGGGGCACAGATTCAACAAGAGACCCAGTACTTC
CASSPLTGAQIQQETQYF
>TRBJ2-6|.|.|TRBV30
TGTGCCTGGAGCCAAACTGGGGCCAACGTCCTGACTTTC
CAWSQTGANVLTF
>TRBJ1-5|.|.|TRBV7-4
TGTGCCAGCAGCTACAAAGTCTACTATCAGCCCCAGCATTTT
CASSYKVYYQPQHF
>TRBJ1-5|.|TRBD1|TRBV28
TGTGCCAGCAGTGCCGGGACAGGGTTTCAGCCCCAGCATTTT
CASSAGTGFQPQHF
>TRBJ2-2|.|TRBD2|TRBV2
TGTGCCAGCAGTCCCCTCCCGGGGGGCACCGGGGAGCTGTTTTTT
CASSPLPGGTGELFF
>TRBJ1-5|.|.|TRBV7-7
TGTGCCAGCACCAGGGAACCGGGACTGCTCCAGCATTTT
CASTREPGLLQHF
>TRBJ1-1|.|.|TRBV29-1
TGCAGCGTTGACCCCTCGGGGACTGAAGCTTTCTTT
CSVDPSGTEAFF
>TRBJ2-3|.|.|TRBV7-3
TGTGCCAGCAGCTTAAGGGCCTTAGATACGCAGTATTTT
CASSLRALDTQYF
>TRBJ1-3|.|.|TRBV28
TGTGCCAGCAGTTTCGACAGGCTAGGAAACACCATATATTTT
CASSFDRLGNTIYF
>TRBJ1-2|.|TRBD1|TRBV5-1
TGCGCCAGCAGTAACAGGGGGCGGACCTATGGCTACACCTTC
CASSNRGRTYGYTF
>TRBJ2-1|.|TRBD2|TRBV29-1
TGCAGCGTTGGTTTAGTGGGGGGGACCCTACAACAGCGAGGGCAGTTCTTC
CSVGLVGGTLQQRGQFF
>TRBJ1-1|.|.|TRBV29-1
TGCAGCGCTGACGGGGAAAAGGCTGAAGCTTTCTTT
CSADGEKAEAFF
>TRBJ1-1|.|.|TRBV5-6
TGTGCCAGCAGCTTGGTTGCAGGGGTTATGAACACTGAAGCTTTCTTT
CASSLVAGVMNTEAFF
>TRBJ2-3|.|.|TRBV7-9
TGTGCCAGCAGCCGAGGCGGGCGGGCGCGAGTAACAGATACGCAGTATTTT
CASSRGGRARVTDTQYF
>TRBJ2-2|.|TRBD2|TRBV5-4
TGTGCCAGCAGCTTAGGGACTAGTGGGGGGAGCATCGGGGAGCTGTTTTTT
CASSLGTSGGSIGELFF
>TRBJ2-1|few|.|TRBV5-1
TGCGCCAGCAGCCCGGGGGGGACAGGGTCCCACAATGAGCAGTTCTTC
CASSPGGTGSHNEQFF
>TRBJ2-7|.|TRBD2|TRBV18
TGTGCCAGCTCACCCGGACTAGCGGTCGACGAGCAGTACTTC
CASSPGLAVDEQYF
>TRBJ2-7|.|.|TRBV21-1
TGTGCCAGCCTGAGTCCGTACTTC
CASLSPYF
>TRBJ2-3|.|.|TRBV29-1
TGCAGCGTTGGGTCGGGCATAAGCACAGATACGCAGTATTTT
CSVGSGISTDTQYF
>TRBJ1-1|.|.|TRBV28
TGTGCCAGCGCCTGGGCTTCGGGGGGAACTGAAGCTTTCTTT
CASAWASGGTEAFF
>TRBJ1-2|few|TRBD1|TRBV2
TGTGCCAGCAGTTCCGGGACAGGGATTGGCTACACCTTC
CASSSGTGIGYTF
>TRBJ2-7|once|.|TRBV19
TGTGCCAGTAGTACCGGGGCAGTGGGTTTGGACGAGCAGTACTTC
CASSTGAVGLDEQYF
>TRBJ1-2|.|.|TRBV30
TGTGCCTGGAGTCGGGAGGGGACCTATGGCTACACCTTC
CAWSREGTYGYTF
>TRBJ2-7|once|TRBD1|TRBV4-1
TGCGCCAGCAGCCAAGTAGGACAGGCCCACTCCTACGAGCAGTACTTC
CASSQVGQAHSYEQYF
>TRBJ1-2|.|.|TRBV28
TGTGCCAGCAGCGGACAAAACTATGGCTACACCTTC
CASSGQNYGYTF
>TRBJ2-1|.|.|TRBV7-2
TGTGCCAGCAGCTTAGGGACCATTCTCAATGAGCAGTTCTTC
CASSLGTILNEQFF
>TRBJ1-4|.|.|TRBV11-2
TGTGCCAGCAGCTCAGGACACGGGCTCTATGAAAAACTGTTTTTT
CASSSGHGLYEKLFF
>TRBJ1-1|.|.|TRBV2
TGTGCCAGCACCATTACCGGGACGGGTGGGGCTTTCTTT
CASTITGTGGAFF
>TRBJ1-2|.|.|TRBV6-6
TGTGCCAGCAGTTACCAGGACGGGAACTATGGCTACACCTTC
CASSYQDGNYGYTF
>TRBJ1-5|.|TRBD1|TRBV6-6
TGTGCCAGCAGTCCGACCGGGACAGGGGGGTTTGGGCCCCAGCATTTT
CASSPTGTGGFGPQHF
>TRBJ1-2|.|TRBD1|TRBV4-2
TGTGCCAGCAGCCAAGATCCACCTGACAGGGTTATTGGTGGCTACACCTTC
CASSQDPPDRVIGGYTF
>TRBJ2-1|.|TRBD2|TRBV7-8
TGTGCCAGCAGCGCGGCGACTAGCGGGGGGGTCAGGGATGAGCAGTTCTTC
CASSAATSGGVRDEQFF